This T cell receptor beta chain was recorded in a study of blood T cell repertoires in COVID-19. Turning to the study itself: The United States, Italy and Spain supplied acute and convalescent COVID-19 samples. From T cells, B-cell-depleted T cells, or PBMCs came the material, which was cDNA or gDNA.

Produced via immunoSEQ multiplex PCR; TCRdb's table is partial and in-frame only. The sample contains hundreds of thousands of clones, around 90% of which appear only once. Categorization into cohorts depended on clinical history that participants reported. The clonotype comes from a woman in her 30s with acute COVID-19. Sample: PBMCs or T cells enriched from blood (not recorded which).

Written as DNA, the CDR3 is TGTGCCAGCAGCCCCCGGGACTACACTGAAGCTTTCTTT. It translates to CASSPRDYTEAFF. V is TRBV11-2 and J is TRBJ1-1; tentatively, D is TRBD1 (5 bases). The germline CDR1 and CDR2 sequences are SGHAT and FQNNGV. V lost 5 bases and J 3 bases, leaving 10 bases between the germline ends. The CDR3 sequence is 13 residues long.